This T cell receptor beta chain is from a study of T cells in localized non-small cell lung cancer. Losses at the gene ends were 6 bases for V and 7 bases for J; bases not matched to a gene: 8. This CDR3 has 14 amino acids. The germline V gene has CDR1 SGHTA and CDR2 FQGTGA. Profiling relied on immunoSEQ multiplex PCR, and the TCRdb table lists in-frame clones only, not all of them. The sample consists of around 12,000 clones, 65% to 85% of them appearing once. This specimen consisted of peripheral blood, obtained before any cancer treatment. The V and J genes are TRBV7-3 and TRBJ2-1; 8 bases align to TRBD2. The TCR comes from an older male donor with stage I lung adenocarcinoma. CDR3 residues: CASSFKPGGNEQFF. The CDR3 coding sequence is TGTGCCAGCAGTTTTAAACCGGGGGGGAATGAGCAGTTCTTC.